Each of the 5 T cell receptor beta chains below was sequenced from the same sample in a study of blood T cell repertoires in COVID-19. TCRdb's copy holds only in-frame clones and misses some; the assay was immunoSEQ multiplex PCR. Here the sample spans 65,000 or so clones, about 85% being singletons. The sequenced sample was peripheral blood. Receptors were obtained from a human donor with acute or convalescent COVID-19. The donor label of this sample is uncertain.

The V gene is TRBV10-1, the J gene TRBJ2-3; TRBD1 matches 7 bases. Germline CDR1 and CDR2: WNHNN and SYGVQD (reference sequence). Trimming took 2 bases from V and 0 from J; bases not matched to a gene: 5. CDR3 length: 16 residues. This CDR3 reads CASSEGTALSTDTQYF. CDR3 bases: TGCGCCAGCAGTGAGGGGACAGCCCTAAGCACAGATACGCAGTATTTT.

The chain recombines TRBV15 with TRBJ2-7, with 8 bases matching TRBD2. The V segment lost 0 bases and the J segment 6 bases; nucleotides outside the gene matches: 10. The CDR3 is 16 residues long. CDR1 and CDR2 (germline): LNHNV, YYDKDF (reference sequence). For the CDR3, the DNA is TGTGCCACCAGCAGAGAAACCGGGACTAGTGTGAGCGAGCAGTACTTC. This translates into CATSRETGTSVSEQYF.

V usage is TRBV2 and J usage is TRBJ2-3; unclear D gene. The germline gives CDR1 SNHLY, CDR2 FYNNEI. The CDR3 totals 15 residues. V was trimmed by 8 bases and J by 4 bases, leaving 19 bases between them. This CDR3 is CASHSGSFTPDTQYF. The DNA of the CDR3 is TGTGCCAGCCATTCCGGGTCCTTCACACCAGATACGCAGTATTTT.

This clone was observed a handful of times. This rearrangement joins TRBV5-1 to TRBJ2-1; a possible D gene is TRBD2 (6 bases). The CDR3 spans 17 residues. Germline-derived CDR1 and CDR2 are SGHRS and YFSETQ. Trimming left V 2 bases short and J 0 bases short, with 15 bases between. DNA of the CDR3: TGCGCCAGCAGCTTCCCGGCGGCGGGAAGCTCCTACAATGAGCAGTTCTTC. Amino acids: CASSFPAAGSSYNEQFF.

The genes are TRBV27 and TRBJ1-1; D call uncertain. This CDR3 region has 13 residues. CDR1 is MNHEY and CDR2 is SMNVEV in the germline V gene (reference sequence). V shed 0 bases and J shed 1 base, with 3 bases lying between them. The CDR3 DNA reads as TGTGCCAGCAGTTTATCGAGGAACACTGAAGCTTTCTTT. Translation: CASSLSRNTEAFF.